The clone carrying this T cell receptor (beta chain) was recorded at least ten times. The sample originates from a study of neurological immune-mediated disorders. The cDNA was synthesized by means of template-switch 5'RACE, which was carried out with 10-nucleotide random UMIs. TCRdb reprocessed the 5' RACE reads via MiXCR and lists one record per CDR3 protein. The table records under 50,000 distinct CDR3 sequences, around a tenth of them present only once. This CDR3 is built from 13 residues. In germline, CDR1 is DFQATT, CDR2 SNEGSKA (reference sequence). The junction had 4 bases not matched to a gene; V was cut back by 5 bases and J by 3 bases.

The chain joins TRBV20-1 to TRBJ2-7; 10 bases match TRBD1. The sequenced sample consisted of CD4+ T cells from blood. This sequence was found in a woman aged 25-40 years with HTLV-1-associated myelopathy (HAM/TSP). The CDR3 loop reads CSAYRDRGYEQYF. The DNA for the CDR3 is TGCAGTGCTTACCGGGACAGGGGCTACGAGCAGTACTTC.